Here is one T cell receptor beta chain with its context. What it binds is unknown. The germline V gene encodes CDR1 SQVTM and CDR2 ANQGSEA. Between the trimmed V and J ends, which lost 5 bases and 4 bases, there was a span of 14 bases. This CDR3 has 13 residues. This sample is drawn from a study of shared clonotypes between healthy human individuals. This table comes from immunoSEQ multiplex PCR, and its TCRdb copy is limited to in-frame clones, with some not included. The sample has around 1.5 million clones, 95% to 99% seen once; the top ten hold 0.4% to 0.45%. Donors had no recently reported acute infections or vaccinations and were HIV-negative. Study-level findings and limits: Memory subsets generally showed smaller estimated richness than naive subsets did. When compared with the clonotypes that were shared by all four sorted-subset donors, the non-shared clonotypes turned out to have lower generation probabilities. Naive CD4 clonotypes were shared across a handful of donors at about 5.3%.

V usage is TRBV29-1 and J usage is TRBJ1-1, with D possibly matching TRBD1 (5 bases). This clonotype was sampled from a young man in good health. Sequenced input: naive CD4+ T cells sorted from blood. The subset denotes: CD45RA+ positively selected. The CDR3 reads CSVLRAIGTEAFF. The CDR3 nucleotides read TGCAGCGTTCTCAGGGCAATAGGCACTGAAGCTTTCTTT.